The next 26 T cell receptor beta chains were all read from a single sample in a study of shared clonotypes between healthy human individuals (dated by TCRdb to 2018 to 2020). Receptors were amplified or captured by the immunoSEQ multiplex PCR assay. TCRdb retrieved this table from immuneACCESS and kept in-frame rearrangements only. Not all clones are present; in checked studies, unresolved V genes account for under half, and no reason is known for the remainder. The sample table contains hundreds of thousands of clones; only one count was recorded for 60% to 80% of them. About 1.8% of the sample goes to the ten largest clones. The sample was memory CD4+ T cells sorted from blood. The sample's cell subset or site label is to be understood as: CD45RA-negative fraction. These receptors were collected from a woman aged 25 to 39 in good health.

The chain is built from TRBV7-6 and TRBJ2-7, with D perhaps TRBD2 (6 bases). The CDR3 extends over 12 amino acids. The germline gives CDR1 SGHVS, CDR2 FNYEAQ. V was cut by 3 bases and J by 6 bases, with 9 bases left in between. The CDR3 DNA reads as TGTGCCAGCAGCTTGACCGGGAGCGAGCAGTACTTC. Translated, it gives CASSLTGSEQYF.

The V gene is TRBV5-8, the J gene TRBJ2-2; 11 bases line up with TRBD1. V gave up 4 bases and J gave up 7 bases; unmatched junction bases: 6. CDR1 is SGHTS, CDR2 YDEGEE, per germline. The CDR3 extends over 15 amino acids. The CDR3: CASSVRTGGSGELFF. DNA for the CDR3: TGTGCCAGCAGCGTACGGACAGGGGGCAGCGGGGAGCTGTTTTTT.

This chain uses TRBV11-2 with TRBJ2-7; 9 bases fit TRBD2. Germline CDR1 and CDR2: SGHAT and FQNNGV. This CDR3 has 16 amino acids. The ends lost 2 bases at V and 5 bases at J; junction bases unmatched: 10. This CDR3 is CASSLWVAGVLDEQYF. CDR3 coding DNA: TGTGCCAGCAGCTTATGGGTAGCGGGAGTATTGGACGAGCAGTACTTC.

The rearrangement links TRBV6-1 to TRBJ2-2; the D call may be TRBD1 or TRBD2 (5 bases each). The CDR3 totals 15 residues. The germline CDR1 and CDR2 sequences are MNHNS and SASEGT. Trimming stripped 6 bases from V and 1 base from J, with 12 bases between. CDR3 sequence reads: CASRRRQGNTGELFF. CDR3 DNA: TGTGCCAGCAGGAGGAGGCAGGGGAACACCGGGGAGCTGTTTTTT.

The chain employs TRBV5-4 and TRBJ2-5; TRBD2 aligns across 11 bases. The germline gives CDR1 SGHNT, CDR2 YYREEE (reference sequence). The CDR3 has 16 amino acids. Losses at the gene ends were 4 bases for V and 5 bases for J; bases not matched to a gene: 10. CDR3 nucleotides: TGTGCCAGCAGCCCCCGGCCGACTAGCGGGGAGGAGACCCAGTACTTC. Protein: CASSPRPTSGEETQYF. Looking up the rest from reference TRBV5-4 and TRBJ2-5 gives the full variable domain: ETGVTQSPTHLIKTRGQQVTLRCSSQSGHNTVSWYQQALGQGPQFIFQYYREEENGRGNFPPRFSGLQFPNYSSELNVNALELDDSALYLCASSPRPTSGEETQYFGPGTRLLVL.

The V and J genes are TRBV7-6 and TRBJ1-1; 7 bases line up with TRBD1. Per germline, CDR1 SGHVS and CDR2 FNYEAQ. This CDR3 has 16 residues. V gave up 0 bases and J gave up 3 bases; unmatched junction bases: 7. In DNA form, the CDR3 reads TGTGCCAGCAGCTTAGCTGGTGCAGGGGGGGACACTGAAGCTTTCTTT. This gives the protein CASSLAGAGGDTEAFF.

The rearrangement links TRBV20-1 to TRBJ2-7; no clear D. CDR1 and CDR2 from the germline V gene are DFQATT and SNEGSKA (reference sequence). The CDR3 runs to 11 residues. V lost 3 bases and J lost 6, with 9 bases in between. Here the CDR3 DNA reads TGCAGTGCTAGTTCCATCGCCGAGCAGTACTTC. Translation: CSASSIAEQYF.

This clone appeared once. The chain couples TRBV6-6 to TRBJ2-3; 9 bases are shared with TRBD2. CDR3 length: 13 amino acids. The germline CDR1 and CDR2 sequences are MNHNY and SVGAGI (reference sequence). The V gene end was trimmed by 4 bases and the J gene end by 4 bases; junction bases not matched to a gene: 0. CDR3 DNA sequence: TGTGCCAGCAGTTTAGCGGGAGCAGATACGCAGTATTTT. This codes for CASSLAGADTQYF.

This sequence joins TRBV6-6 and TRBJ2-3; 9 bases are a match to TRBD2. Germline-derived CDR1 and CDR2 are MNHNY and SVGAGI (reference sequence). The CDR3 is made up of 15 amino acids. V trimming: 5 bases; J trimming: 7 bases; junction bases outside the gene matches: 10. This CDR3 is CASSTVAGVRYTQYF. The CDR3 DNA follows: TGTGCCAGCAGTACCGTAGCGGGAGTTAGGTATACGCAGTATTTT.

CDR3 amino acids: CASSSLDSTEAFF. The CDR3 DNA reads TGTGCCAGCAGTTCCCTCGACAGCACTGAAGCTTTCTTT. V and J are TRBV28 and TRBJ1-1; a possible D gene is TRBD1 (5 bases). Trimming pared 4 bases from V and 4 bases from J, leaving 10 bases between. Germline CDR1 is MDHEN and CDR2 is SYDVKM. The CDR3 has 13 residues.

About this clone: Other DNA sequences within the sample encode an identical CDR3. The chain uses TRBV5-1 and TRBJ1-4; 7 positions match TRBD1. J lost 5 bases, V lost 0 bases, and 4 bases had no gene match. The CDR3 consists of 15 residues. Germline lookup yields CDR1 SGHRS and CDR2 YFSETQ. The CDR3 DNA follows: TGCGCCAGCAGCTTGGGTGACAGGGACAATGAAAAACTGTTTTTT. This encodes CASSLGDRDNEKLFF.

The chain combines TRBV7-8 with TRBJ1-1; D gene uncertain. The germline V gene has CDR1 SGHVS and CDR2 FQNEAQ. This CDR3 has 15 amino acids. V dropped 4 bases and J dropped 0 bases, with 12 bases sitting between them. The CDR3 coding sequence is TGTGCCAGCAGCTCGAGGATTAATCTGAACACTGAAGCTTTCTTT. Translating it yields CASSSRINLNTEAFF.

The chain links TRBV2 to TRBJ2-7; 7 bases fit TRBD2. The germline V gene has CDR1 SNHLY and CDR2 FYNNEI. The CDR3 extends over 12 amino acids. Unmatched junction bases numbered 3, after V lost 6 bases and J lost 4 bases. CDR3 DNA: TGTGCCAGCAGGGCGGGAGCTTACGAGCAGTACTTC. It yields the protein CASRAGAYEQYF. The whole variable domain, remainder taken from reference TRBV2 and TRBJ2-7, is EPEVTQTPSHQVTQMGQEVILRCVPISNHLYFYWYRQILGQKVEFLVSFYNNEISEKSEIFDDQFSVERPDGSNFTLKIRSTKLEDSAMYFCASRAGAYEQYFGPGTRLTVT.

The table lists this clone with many counts. The chain employs TRBV10-2 and TRBJ2-3; D is undetermined. This CDR3 has 13 amino acids. Trimming took off 6 bases at V and 0 bases at J, with 7 bases between the two ends. The germline V gene has CDR1 WSHSY and CDR2 SAAADI. Here the CDR3 reads CASRVASTDTQYF. CDR3 DNA sequence: TGCGCCAGCAGGGTCGCCAGCACAGATACGCAGTATTTT.

This clone was observed at least ten times. It is unclear where the CDR3 begins or ends on the DNA, so no DNA is shown, and the CDR3 is as TCRdb lists it. This chain's CDR3 is CASSKVAPGSGYRDRGAEQYF. The rearrangement joins TRBV21-1 to TRBJ2-7; the table names TRBD1, a call not compared with the DNA. TRBV21-1 is designated a pseudogene. The CDR3 length equals 21 residues, ends included.

The J gene is TRBJ1-6, the V gene TRBV7-2; the D is unclear. In germline, CDR1 is SGHTA, CDR2 FQGNSA. The V and J ends lost 8 bases and 8 bases respectively, with 16 bases between them. The CDR3 sequence is 14 residues long. CDR3 region: CASSAGSSDSPLHF. The CDR3 nucleotides read TGTGCCAGCTCCGCGGGGTCGTCAGATTCACCCCTCCACTTT. Looking up the rest from reference TRBV7-2 and TRBJ1-6 gives the full variable domain: GAGVSQSPSNKVTEKGKDVELRCDPISGHTALYWYRQSLGQGLEFLIYFQGNSAPDKSGLPSDRFSAERTGGSVSTLTIQRTQQEDSAVYLCASSAGSSDSPLHFGNGTRLTVT.

This clone was observed at least ten times. This rearrangement joins TRBV7-8 to TRBJ1-5; 9 nucleotides line up with TRBD1. The CDR3 covers 16 residues. Germline CDR1 SGHVS, CDR2 FQNEAQ. J lost 4 bases, V lost 4 bases, and 8 bases had no gene match. Here the CDR3 reads CASSSLGQGHNQPQHF. In nucleotides, the CDR3 is TGTGCCAGCAGCTCCTTGGGACAGGGACATAATCAGCCCCAGCATTTT.

The V gene is TRBV18, the J gene TRBJ2-3, with 7 positions matching TRBD2. Losses at the gene ends were 0 bases for V and 5 bases for J; bases not matched to a gene: 5. CDR1 is KGHSH, CDR2 LQKENI, per germline. The CDR3 sequence is 15 residues long. The CDR3 region is CASSPPASGGDTQYF. The CDR3 nucleotides read TGTGCCAGCTCACCACCAGCTAGCGGAGGAGATACGCAGTATTTT. The whole variable domain, filled in from reference TRBV18 and TRBJ2-3, reads NAGVMQNPRHLVRRRGQEARLRCSPMKGHSHVYWYRQLPEEGLKFMVYLQKENIIDESGMPKERFSAEFPKEGPSILRIQQVVRGDSAAYFCASSPPASGGDTQYFGPGTRLTVL.

The genes are TRBV11-2 and TRBJ2-5; possible D gene TRBD1, 6 bases. The CDR3 runs to 16 residues. The V and J ends lost 2 bases and 0 bases respectively, with 13 bases between them. From germline, CDR1 is SGHAT and CDR2 FQNNGV. For the CDR3, the DNA is TGTGCCAGCAGCTTAAACTCAGGGGTCTACCAAGAGACCCAGTACTTC. It codes for CASSLNSGVYQETQYF.

In the case of this clone: Distinct nucleotide sequences in the sample also encode this CDR3. The chain couples TRBV15 to TRBJ2-1; D is uncertain. Trimming took off 0 bases at V and 10 bases at J, with 7 bases between the two ends. Germline CDR1 is LNHNV and CDR2 is YYDKDF (reference sequence). The CDR3 is 12 residues long. The CDR3 sequence is CATSREVGEQFF. The CDR3 DNA reads as TGTGCCACCAGCAGAGAAGTCGGGGAGCAGTTCTTC.

The V gene is TRBV2, the J gene TRBJ2-1; D is unresolved. The CDR3 sequence is 12 residues long. Germline values: CDR1 SNHLY, CDR2 FYNNEI. With 6 bases removed from V and 10 bases from J, the gap between germline ends came to 13 bases. CDR3 nucleotide sequence: TGTGCCAGCAGAAGTCCCTCCAGGGAGCAGTTCTTC. Translated: CASRSPSREQFF.

This clone was detected only a few times. The CDR3 nucleotides are TGTGCCAGCAGCCCCGACAGGGGGTACTCCTACGAGCAGTACTTC. Amino acid sequence: CASSPDRGYSYEQYF. The chain joins TRBV4-2 to TRBJ2-7, with TRBD1 matching over 9 bases. The germline V gene has CDR1 LGHNA and CDR2 YNFKEQ. J was trimmed by 0 bases and V by 4 bases; bases with no gene match: 4. The CDR3 runs to 15 residues.

The rearrangement uses TRBV11-2 and TRBJ2-5; no clear D. The V end was cut by 5 bases, the J end by 2 bases, with 18 bases between. The V gene's germline CDR1 is SGHAT and CDR2 FQNNGV. This CDR3 comprises 16 residues. The CDR3: CASSLVMLAWQETQYF. The CDR3 region has the DNA TGTGCCAGCAGCCTCGTAATGTTAGCCTGGCAAGAGACCCAGTACTTC. Filled out from reference TRBV11-2 and TRBJ2-5, the complete variable domain reads EAGVAQSPRYKIIEKRQSVAFWCNPISGHATLYWYQQILGQGPKLLIQFQNNGVVDDSQLPKDRFSAERLKGVDSTLKIQPAKLEDSAVYLCASSLVMLAWQETQYFGPGTRLLVL.

The J gene is TRBJ1-5, the V gene TRBV5-4; D is perhaps TRBD1 (5 bases). Germline lookup yields CDR1 SGHNT and CDR2 YYREEE (reference sequence). V was shortened by 5 bases and J by 3 bases, with 12 bases between the two germline ends. The CDR3 is 14 residues long. For the CDR3, the DNA is TGTGCCAGCAGTCCCGGGGGAACCAATCAGCCCCAGCATTTT. As protein: CASSPGGTNQPQHF.

The chain has TRBV5-1 and TRBJ2-5; D is unresolved. This CDR3 contains 14 residues. Germline CDR1 SGHRS, CDR2 YFSETQ. Trimming removed 4 bases at V and 5 bases at J, with 15 bases between. Here the CDR3 reads CASSPRPEGETQYF. The DNA for the CDR3 is TGCGCCAGCAGCCCCCGTCCAGAAGGGGAGACCCAGTACTTC.

In nucleotides, the CDR3 is TGTGCCAGCTGGGCCCGGGACAGGTCCTACGAGCAGTACTTC. Amino acid sequence: CASWARDRSYEQYF. This chain joins TRBV6-5 and TRBJ2-7; 8 bases fit TRBD1. V shed 8 bases, J shed 1 base, and the junction held 7 bases outside the gene matches. The V gene's germline CDR1 is MNHEY and CDR2 SVGAGI. This CDR3 contains 14 residues.